This paragraph reports one TCR beta chain. The length of the CDR3 is 20 residues. Per germline, CDR1 SGDLS and CDR2 YYNGEE. The V gene end was trimmed by 3 bases and the J gene end by 0 bases; junction bases not matched to a gene: 16. Produced via immunoSEQ multiplex PCR; TCRdb's table is partial and in-frame only. In the table there are 250,000 to 300,000 clones, 80% to 95% of which are singletons. This sample was taken from a study of blood T cell repertoires in COVID-19. In the study overall: Spain, Italy and the United States supplied samples that represented acute and convalescent COVID-19.

The study drew participants aged about 18 to 89 years from 24 US areas. Recovered status in Cohort 3 required two negative PCRs, clearance, or symptom resolution. This clonotype originated in a woman under 40 who had recovered from COVID-19. Sequencing was done on a sample of PBMCs or T cells enriched from blood (not recorded which). The chain recombines TRBV9 with TRBJ2-3, with 10 bases matching TRBD2. DNA of the CDR3: TGTGCCAGCAGCGCAACCCCGGGACTAGCGCCCCCGCTTAGCACAGATACGCAGTATTTT. Translating gives CASSATPGLAPPLSTDTQYF.